Listed below are T cell receptor beta chains from one sample, sequenced in a study of T cells in localized non-small cell lung cancer. Produced via immunoSEQ multiplex PCR; TCRdb's table is partial and in-frame only. The sample has 75,000 to 80,000 clones; around 89% are singletons. The material was peripheral blood, obtained before any cancer treatment. The receptors come from a woman aged 35-75 years with stage I squamous cell lung carcinoma. The CDR3 runs from the conserved cysteine through the conserved F or W. The order of the fields is clone size, D gene, V gene, J gene, CDR3 DNA, CDR3 protein. A D gene is named only where the DNA matches it firmly. Where a row states a size, it is once, few, many or the class of an expanded clone; other rows omit it.

>NA|NA|TRBV29-1|TRBJ2-5
TGCAGCGTCTTCCGACAGCAAGAGACCCAGTACTTC
CSVFRQQETQYF
>NA|NA|TRBV5-1|TRBJ2-5
TGCGCCAGCAGCTTGGAAACCACCGGACTGTGGGAGACCCAGTACTTC
CASSLETTGLWETQYF
>once|NA|TRBV7-9|TRBJ2-7
TGTGCCAGCAGCTTAGGGCACCTAGAGCAGTACTTC
CASSLGHLEQYF
>NA|TRBD1|TRBV7-9|TRBJ2-2
TGTGCCAGCAGCTTGGTGACAGGGAGTAACACCGGGGAGCTGTTTTTT
CASSLVTGSNTGELFF
>NA|NA|TRBV7-9|TRBJ1-1
TGTGCCAGCAGCTTAGGCCAGATGAACACTGAAGCTTTCTTT
CASSLGQMNTEAFF
>NA|TRBD1|TRBV27|TRBJ1-1
TGTGCCAGCAATGTACAGGGGCCGAACACTGAAGCTTTCTTT
CASNVQGPNTEAFF
>NA|TRBD1|TRBV19|TRBJ1-6
TGTGCCAGTAGTATCTGGGGACAGGGAAATTCACCCCTCCACTTT
CASSIWGQGNSPLHF
>NA|NA|TRBV7-4|TRBJ1-1
TGTGCCAGCAGCTGGGGTTGGGCTTTCTTT
CASSWGWAFF
>NA|NA|TRBV6-5|TRBJ2-1
TGTGCCAGCAGAACCTACAATGAGCAGTTCTTC
CASRTYNEQFF
>NA|NA|TRBV2|TRBJ1-1
TGTGCCAGCAGTCCCCGCCTGAACACTGAAGCTTTCTTT
CASSPRLNTEAFF
>NA|NA|TRBV10-2|TRBJ1-6
TGCGCCAGCAGTGAGGAGGCGAGCTCCTATAATTCACCCCTCCACTTT
CASSEEASSYNSPLHF
>NA|TRBD1|TRBV5-1|TRBJ1-2
TGCGCCAGCAGCCCGAACGACAGGGGAAATGGCTACACCTTC
CASSPNDRGNGYTF
>NA|TRBD1|TRBV7-2|TRBJ1-4
TGTGCCAGCAGCTTAGGGGCAGGGGGGGAAAAACTGTTTTTT
CASSLGAGGEKLFF
>NA|NA|TRBV4-1|TRBJ1-4
TGCGCCAGCAGCCAAGATCGGGGGGCCGGGAATAATGAAAAACTGTTTTTT
CASSQDRGAGNNEKLFF
>NA|NA|TRBV30|TRBJ1-2
TGTGCCTCATCAGGGACCTATGGCTACACCTTC
CASSGTYGYTF
>NA|NA|TRBV6-5|TRBJ2-3
TGTGCCAGCAGTTACTCGGCAGGCACAGATACGCAGTATTTT
CASSYSAGTDTQYF
>NA|NA|TRBV11-2|TRBJ1-3
TGTGCCAGCAGCTTCGAACTCCTGGCTTTGGGCTCTGGAAACACCATATATTTT
CASSFELLALGSGNTIYF
>NA|NA|TRBV5-1|TRBJ1-1
TGCGCCAGCAGCCGGGCCCAGAACACTGAAGCTTTCTTT
CASSRAQNTEAFF
>NA|NA|TRBV6-5|TRBJ1-1
TGTGCCAGCGCCGGGGGAGGCACTGAAGCTTTCTTT
CASAGGGTEAFF
>NA|NA|TRBV27|TRBJ1-2
TGTGCCAGCAGTCAGGGTTATGGCTACACCTTC
CASSQGYGYTF